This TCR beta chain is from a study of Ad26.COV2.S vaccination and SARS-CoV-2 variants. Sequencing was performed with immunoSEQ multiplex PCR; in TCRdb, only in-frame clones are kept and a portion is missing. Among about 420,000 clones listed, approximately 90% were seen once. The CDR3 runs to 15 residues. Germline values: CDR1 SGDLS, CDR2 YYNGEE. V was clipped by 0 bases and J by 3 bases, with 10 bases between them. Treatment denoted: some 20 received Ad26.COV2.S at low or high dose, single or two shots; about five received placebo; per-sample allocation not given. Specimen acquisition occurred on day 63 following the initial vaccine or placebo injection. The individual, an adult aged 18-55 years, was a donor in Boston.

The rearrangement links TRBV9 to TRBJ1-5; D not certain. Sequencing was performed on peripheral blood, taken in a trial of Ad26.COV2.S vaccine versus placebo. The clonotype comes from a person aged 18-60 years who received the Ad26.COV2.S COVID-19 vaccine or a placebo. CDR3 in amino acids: CASSVGPWNNQPQHF. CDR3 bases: TGTGCCAGCAGCGTAGGTCCGTGGAACAATCAGCCCCAGCATTTT.